These T cell receptor beta chains were read from a single sample in a study of blood T cell repertoires in COVID-19. TCRdb's copy holds only in-frame clones and misses some; the assay was immunoSEQ multiplex PCR. The data hold about 250,000 clones, with 87% observed a single time. Sequencing used peripheral blood. The receptors were sampled from a man between 18 and 29 years old with active or convalescent COVID-19. Both conserved end residues are part of each CDR3. A D gene is named only where the DNA matches it firmly. Clone sizes are given selectively: once, few, many, or a class where the clone is expanded.

J	V	D	size	DNA	CDR3
TRBJ1-2	TRBV5-4	TRBD1	-	TGTGCCAGCAGCGCCCGGGACAGCGCTAACTATGGCTACACCTTC	CASSARDSANYGYTF
TRBJ1-1	TRBV27	TRBD1	-	TGTGCCGCCAAGCAGGGGGCTACGAACACTGAAGCTTTCTTT	CAAKQGATNTEAFF
TRBJ1-1	TRBV4-1	-	few	TGCGCCAGCAGCCAAGTAATGGGACTCACTGAAGCTTTCTTT	CASSQVMGLTEAFF
TRBJ1-1	TRBV7-6	TRBD1	-	TGTGCCAGCAGCTTGGGACAGATTCTGAACACTGAAGCTTTCTTT	CASSLGQILNTEAFF
TRBJ1-5	TRBV7-6	TRBD1	-	TGTGCCAGCAGCCTTGGACAGGGGAATAGCAATCAGCCCCAGCATTTT	CASSLGQGNSNQPQHF
TRBJ2-5	TRBV6-2/TRBV6-3	TRBD2	-	TGTGCCAGCAGCCACAGGGCTAGCGGGAGGAAGACCCAGTACTTC	CASSHRASGRKTQYF
TRBJ1-2	TRBV6-5	-	-	TGTGCCAGCAGTTACTCCCCCCAGATTGGCTACACCTTC	CASSYSPQIGYTF
TRBJ2-1	TRBV5-5	-	-	TGTGCCAGCAGCCCGGGACTCCCCTGGTACAATGAGCAGTTCTTC	CASSPGLPWYNEQFF
TRBJ1-2	TRBV4-3	-	-	TGCGCCAGCAGCCAAAGGGGGTTTGGCTACACCTTC	CASSQRGFGYTF
TRBJ2-5	TRBV27	TRBD2	-	TGTGCCAGCAAAATTACGGGACTAGCGGAGGTTGGTGAGACCCAGTACTTC	CASKITGLAEVGETQYF
TRBJ1-1	TRBV18	-	-	TGTGCCAGCTCATCCAGGGATGCCACTGAAGCTTTCTTT	CASSSRDATEAFF
TRBJ2-7	TRBV19	-	-	TGTGCCAGTAGTATAGGTGGGCCTTCGAGCGAGCAGTACTTC	CASSIGGPSSEQYF
TRBJ1-6	TRBV7-2	-	once	TGTGCCAGCAGCACAGGACCCCTAGGCTCCTATAATTCACCCCTCCACTTT	CASSTGPLGSYNSPLHF
TRBJ1-6	TRBV6-1	-	-	TGTGCCAGCAGTGATCCTCGCCGGGGTAATTCACCCCTCCACTTT	CASSDPRRGNSPLHF
TRBJ2-5	TRBV9	TRBD2	-	TGTGCCAGCAGCGTAGGGACTAGCTCAGAGACCCAGTACTTC	CASSVGTSSETQYF
TRBJ2-5	TRBV6-6	TRBD2	-	TGTGCCAGCAGGCCAACTAGCGGGGGGGCGTGGGAGACCCAGTACTTC	CASRPTSGGAWETQYF
TRBJ1-5	TRBV19	TRBD1	-	TGTGCCAGTAGTTGGGGGACAGTAAGCAATCAGCCCCAGCATTTT	CASSWGTVSNQPQHF
TRBJ2-1	TRBV6-5	TRBD2	-	TGTGCCAGCAGCTCGGGACTAGCGGGGTACAATGAGCAGTTCTTC	CASSSGLAGYNEQFF
TRBJ1-1	TRBV5-3	-	-	TGTGCCAGAAGCTTGGGAGGGTGGACAGCCCCAAACATGAACACTGAAGCTTTCTTT	CARSLGGWTAPNMNTEAFF
TRBJ1-2	TRBV5-1	TRBD1	once	TGCGCCAGCAGCGGGACCGGGACAGGGACCTATGGCTACACCTTC	CASSGTGTGTYGYTF
TRBJ1-1	TRBV5-1	TRBD1	-	TGCGCCAGCAGCTTTATGGGACAGGGGAACACTGAAGCTTTCTTT	CASSFMGQGNTEAFF
TRBJ1-2	TRBV7-9	-	-	TGTGCCAGCAGCTTAGAGCCGGAGAACTATGGCTACACCTTC	CASSLEPENYGYTF
TRBJ2-7	TRBV6-6	-	-	TGTGCCAGCAGTTCTAATGACAGAACCTACGAGCAGTACTTC	CASSSNDRTYEQYF
TRBJ2-5	TRBV27	TRBD1	-	TGTGCCAGCAAACAGGGGATTGGCAGTAAGACCCAGTACTTC	CASKQGIGSKTQYF
TRBJ1-5	TRBV6-6	TRBD1	-	TGTGCCAGCAGAATCCGGCAGGGGGATCAGCCCCAGCATTTT	CASRIRQGDQPQHF
TRBJ2-1	TRBV30	-	-	TGTGCCTACTTGGGGGCCTCTTACAATGAGCAGTTCTTC	CAYLGASYNEQFF
TRBJ2-3	TRBV7-8	TRBD2	-	TGTGCCAGCAGCCCTTCTCTAGCGGGAGCTGGAAATACGCAGTATTTT	CASSPSLAGAGNTQYF
TRBJ2-3	TRBV24-1	TRBD1	-	TGTGCCACCAGTGAGTCCCCGGGACAGTCGCAGTATTTT	CATSESPGQSQYF
TRBJ1-1	TRBV5-1	-	-	TGCGCCAGCAGCTTGGTGGAGGGGCGGGGCACTGAAGCTTTCTTT	CASSLVEGRGTEAFF
TRBJ1-1	TRBV5-1	TRBD1	once	TGCGCCAGCGGGACAGGTCGGGGGTCCACTGAAGCTTTCTTT	CASGTGRGSTEAFF
TRBJ1-1	TRBV9	-	-	TGTGCCAGCAGCGTAGAATCCCTAGACCAGCTGAACACTGAAGCTTTCTTT	CASSVESLDQLNTEAFF
TRBJ2-3	TRBV7-3	TRBD1	-	TGTGCCAGCAGCCGGGACAGGGCTCACACAGATACGCAGTATTTT	CASSRDRAHTDTQYF
TRBJ2-1	TRBV15	TRBD2	-	TGTGCCACCAGCTTCCAGCGGGGGCCGACAGGGCAGTTCTTC	CATSFQRGPTGQFF
TRBJ1-2	TRBV27	TRBD1	-	TGTGCCAGCAGTCATGACAGGGGTTATGGCTACACCTTC	CASSHDRGYGYTF
TRBJ1-2	TRBV12-3/TRBV12-4	-	-	TGTGCCAGCAGTCCTCGACGGAGATATGGCTACACCTTC	CASSPRRRYGYTF
TRBJ1-1	TRBV10-2	-	-	TGCGCCAGCAGAAGGGGGACTGAAGCTTTCTTT	CASRRGTEAFF
TRBJ2-1	TRBV11-2	TRBD2	few	TGTGCCAGCAGCTTAGGACTAGCGGATTACAATGAGCAGTTCTTC	CASSLGLADYNEQFF
TRBJ1-2	TRBV10-2	-	few	TGCGCCAGCAGTGTGAACAGCTACTATGGCTACACCTTC	CASSVNSYYGYTF
TRBJ1-1	TRBV5-5	-	-	TGTGCCAGCAGCTTGGCAGGACACGTGAACACTGAAGCTTTCTTT	CASSLAGHVNTEAFF
TRBJ1-2	TRBV21-1	-	-	TGTGCCAGCAGCACTATAGGACAGGGGGCGCCGGATGGGGATGGCTACACCTTC	CASSTIGQGAPDGDGYTF
TRBJ1-6	TRBV5-6	TRBD1	few	TGTGCCAGCAGCTACACCGGGACAGGGGCCTCACCCCTCCACTTT	CASSYTGTGASPLHF
TRBJ2-1	TRBV5-4	TRBD2	-	TGTGCCAGCAGCAGTAACGGGGGGTCGAACAATGAGCAGTTCTTC	CASSSNGGSNNEQFF
TRBJ1-4	TRBV19	TRBD1	-	TGTGCCAGTAGTATCGGACTTGGACAGGGCGGGGAAAAACTGTTTTTT	CASSIGLGQGGEKLFF
TRBJ1-1	TRBV30	-	-	TGTGCCTGGTTAAGCAACACTGAAGCTTTCTTT	CAWLSNTEAFF